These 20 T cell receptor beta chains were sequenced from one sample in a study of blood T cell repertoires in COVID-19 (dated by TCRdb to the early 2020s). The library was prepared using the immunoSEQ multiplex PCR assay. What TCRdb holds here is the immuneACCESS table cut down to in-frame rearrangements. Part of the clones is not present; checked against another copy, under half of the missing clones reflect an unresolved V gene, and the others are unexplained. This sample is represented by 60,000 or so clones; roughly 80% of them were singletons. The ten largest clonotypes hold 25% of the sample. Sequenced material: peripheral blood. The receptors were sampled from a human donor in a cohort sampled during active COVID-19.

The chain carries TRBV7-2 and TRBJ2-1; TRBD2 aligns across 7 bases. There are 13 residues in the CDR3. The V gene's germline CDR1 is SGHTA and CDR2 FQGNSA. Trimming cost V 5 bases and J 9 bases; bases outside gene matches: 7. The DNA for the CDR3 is TGTGCCAGCAGCCCAGGACTAGTTAGTGAGCAGTTCTTC. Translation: CASSPGLVSEQFF.

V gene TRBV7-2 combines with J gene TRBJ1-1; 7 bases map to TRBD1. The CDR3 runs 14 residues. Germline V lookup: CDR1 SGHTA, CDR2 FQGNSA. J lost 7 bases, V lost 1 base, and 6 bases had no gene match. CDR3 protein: CASSLVAGGSEAFF. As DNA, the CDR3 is TGTGCCAGCAGCTTAGTGGCAGGGGGAAGTGAAGCTTTCTTT.

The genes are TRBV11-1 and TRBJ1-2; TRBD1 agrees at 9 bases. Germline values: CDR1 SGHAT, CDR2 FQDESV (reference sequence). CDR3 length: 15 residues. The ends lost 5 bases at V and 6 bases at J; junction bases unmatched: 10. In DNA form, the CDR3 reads TGTGCCAGCAGCCAACACAGGGGGCGCGTAGATGGCTACACCTTC. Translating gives CASSQHRGRVDGYTF.

The CDR3: CASSLLPRNTEAFF. As DNA, the CDR3 is TGTGCCAGCAGCTTGCTCCCCCGGAACACTGAAGCTTTCTTT. V gene TRBV5-8 combines with J gene TRBJ1-1; D unclear. The V end lost 1 base, the J end lost 1 base, and 8 bases lay between the germline ends. Germline V lookup: CDR1 SGHTS, CDR2 YDEGEE. This CDR3 spans 14 amino acids.

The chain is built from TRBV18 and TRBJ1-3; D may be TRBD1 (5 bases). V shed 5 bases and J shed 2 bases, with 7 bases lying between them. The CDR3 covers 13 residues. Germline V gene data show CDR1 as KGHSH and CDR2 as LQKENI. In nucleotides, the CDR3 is TGTGCCAGCTCAGAGGACACTGGAAACACCATATATTTT. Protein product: CASSEDTGNTIYF.

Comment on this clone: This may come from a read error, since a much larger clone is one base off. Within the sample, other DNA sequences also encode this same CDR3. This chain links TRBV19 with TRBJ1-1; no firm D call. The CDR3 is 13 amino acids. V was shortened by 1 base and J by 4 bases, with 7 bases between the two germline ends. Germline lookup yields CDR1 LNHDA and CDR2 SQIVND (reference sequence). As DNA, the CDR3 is TGTGCCAGTAGTATAGGTACAGCCACTGAAGCTTTCTTT. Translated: CASSIGTATEAFF.

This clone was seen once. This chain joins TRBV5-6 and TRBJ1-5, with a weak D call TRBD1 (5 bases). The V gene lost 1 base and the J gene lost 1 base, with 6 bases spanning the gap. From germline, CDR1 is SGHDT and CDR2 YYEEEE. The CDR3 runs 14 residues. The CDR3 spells CASSLKGSNQPQHF. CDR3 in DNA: TGTGCCAGCAGCTTGAAGGGGAGCAATCAGCCCCAGCATTTT.

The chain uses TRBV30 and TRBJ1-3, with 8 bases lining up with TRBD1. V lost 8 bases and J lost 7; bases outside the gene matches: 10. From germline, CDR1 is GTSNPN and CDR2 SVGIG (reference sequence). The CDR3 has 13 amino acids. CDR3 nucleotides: TGTGCCGGGGGGACAGGCAACGGGAACACCATATATTTT. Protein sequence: CAGGTGNGNTIYF.

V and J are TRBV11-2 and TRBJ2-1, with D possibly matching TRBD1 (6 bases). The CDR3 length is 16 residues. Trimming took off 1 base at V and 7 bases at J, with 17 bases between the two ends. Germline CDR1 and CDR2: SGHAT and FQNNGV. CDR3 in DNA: TGTGCCAGCAGCTTAGGGACAGCCCCAGGGGTAAATGAGCAGTTCTTC. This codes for CASSLGTAPGVNEQFF.

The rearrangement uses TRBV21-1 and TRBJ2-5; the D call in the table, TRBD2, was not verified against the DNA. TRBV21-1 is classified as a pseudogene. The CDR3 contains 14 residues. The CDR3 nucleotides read TGTGCCAGCAGCACCGGGACTTTCCAAGAGACCCAGTACTTC. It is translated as CASSTGTFQETQYF.

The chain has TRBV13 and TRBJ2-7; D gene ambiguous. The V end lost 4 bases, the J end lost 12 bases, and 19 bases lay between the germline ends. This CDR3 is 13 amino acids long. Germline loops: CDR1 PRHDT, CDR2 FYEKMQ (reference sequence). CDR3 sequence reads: CASSSAGSSVAYF. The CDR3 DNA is TGTGCCAGCAGCTCCGCCGGGTCCTCAGTTGCGTACTTC.

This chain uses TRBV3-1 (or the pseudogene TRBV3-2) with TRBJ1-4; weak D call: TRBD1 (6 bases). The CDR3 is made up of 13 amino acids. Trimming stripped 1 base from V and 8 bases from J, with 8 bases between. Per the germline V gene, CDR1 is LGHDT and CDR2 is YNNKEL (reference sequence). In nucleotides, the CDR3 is TGTGCCAGCAGCCAAGTTACAGGGGAAAAACTGTTTTTT. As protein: CASSQVTGEKLFF.

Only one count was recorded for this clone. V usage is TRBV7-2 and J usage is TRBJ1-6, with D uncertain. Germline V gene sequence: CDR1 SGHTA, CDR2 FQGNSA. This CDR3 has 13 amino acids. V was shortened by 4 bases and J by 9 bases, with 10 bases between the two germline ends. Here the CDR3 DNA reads TGTGCCAGCAGCTCCCTCCGGAGTTCACCCCTCCACTTT. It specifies CASSSLRSSPLHF.

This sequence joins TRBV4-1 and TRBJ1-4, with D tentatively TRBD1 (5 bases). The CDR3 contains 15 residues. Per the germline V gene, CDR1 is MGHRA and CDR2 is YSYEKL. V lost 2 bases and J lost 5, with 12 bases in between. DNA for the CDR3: TGCGCCAGCAGCCAATATGGGGGGAGGAATGAAAAACTGTTTTTT. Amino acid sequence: CASSQYGGRNEKLFF.

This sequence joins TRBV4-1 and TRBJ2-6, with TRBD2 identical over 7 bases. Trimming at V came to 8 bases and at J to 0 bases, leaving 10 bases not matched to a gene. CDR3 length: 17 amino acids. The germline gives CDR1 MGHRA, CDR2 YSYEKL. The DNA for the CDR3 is TGCGCCAGCGAGGGAAAAGCGGGAAACTCTGGGGCCAACGTCCTGACTTTC. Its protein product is CASEGKAGNSGANVLTF.

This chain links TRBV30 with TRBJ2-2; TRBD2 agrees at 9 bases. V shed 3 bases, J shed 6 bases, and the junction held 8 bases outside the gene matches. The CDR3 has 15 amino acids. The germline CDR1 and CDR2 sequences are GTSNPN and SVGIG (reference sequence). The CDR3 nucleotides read TGTGCCTGGAGGGAGTGGCGGGGGGGCCCCGGGGAGCTGTTTTTT. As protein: CAWREWRGGPGELFF. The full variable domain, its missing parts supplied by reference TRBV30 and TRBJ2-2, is SQTIHQWPATLVQPVGSPLSLECTVEGTSNPNLYWYRQAAGRGLQLLFYSVGIGQISSEVPQNLSASRPQDRQFILSSKKLLLSDSGFYLCAWREWRGGPGELFFGEGSRLTVL.

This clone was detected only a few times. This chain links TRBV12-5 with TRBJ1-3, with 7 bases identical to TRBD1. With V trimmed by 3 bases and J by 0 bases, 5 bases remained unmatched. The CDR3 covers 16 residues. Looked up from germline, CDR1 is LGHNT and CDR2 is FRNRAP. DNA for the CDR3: TGTGCTAGTGGTTTAGGGACAGCCTACTCTGGAAACACCATATATTTT. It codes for CASGLGTAYSGNTIYF.

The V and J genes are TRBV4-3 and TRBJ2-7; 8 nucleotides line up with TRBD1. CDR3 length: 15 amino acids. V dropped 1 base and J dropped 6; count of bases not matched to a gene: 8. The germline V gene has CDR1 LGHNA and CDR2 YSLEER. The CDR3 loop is CASSQGVGQGLEQYF. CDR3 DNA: TGCGCCAGCAGCCAAGGCGTCGGACAGGGCCTCGAGCAGTACTTC.

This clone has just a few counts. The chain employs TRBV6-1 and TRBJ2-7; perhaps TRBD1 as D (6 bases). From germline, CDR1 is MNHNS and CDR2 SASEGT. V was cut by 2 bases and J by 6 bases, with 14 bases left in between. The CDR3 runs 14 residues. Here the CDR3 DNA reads TGTGCCAGCAGTGAAAGGGGGATTTCCCCCGAGCAGTACTTC. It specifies CASSERGISPEQYF.

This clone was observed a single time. DNA of the CDR3: TGCGCCAGCAGCCAAAGACAGAACACTGAAGCTTTCTTT. It translates to CASSQRQNTEAFF. The V call is TRBV4-1, the J call TRBJ1-1; D is uncertain. The CDR3 has 13 amino acids. Germline V gene lookup returns CDR1 MGHRA and CDR2 YSYEKL. The V and J ends lost 2 bases and 1 base respectively, with 5 bases between them.